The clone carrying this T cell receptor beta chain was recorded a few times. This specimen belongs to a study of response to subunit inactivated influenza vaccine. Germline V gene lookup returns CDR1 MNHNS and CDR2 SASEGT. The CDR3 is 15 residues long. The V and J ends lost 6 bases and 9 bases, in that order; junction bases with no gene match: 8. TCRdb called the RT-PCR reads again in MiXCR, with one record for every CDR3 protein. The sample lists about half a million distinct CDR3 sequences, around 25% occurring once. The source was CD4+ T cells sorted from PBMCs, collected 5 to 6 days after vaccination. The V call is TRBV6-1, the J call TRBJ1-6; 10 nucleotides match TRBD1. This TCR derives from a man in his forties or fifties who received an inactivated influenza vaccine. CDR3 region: CASRHVGTGVSPLHF. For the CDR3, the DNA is TGTGCCAGCAGACATGTGGGGACAGGGGTTTCACCCCTCCACTTT.